This note documents a single TCR beta chain sequence. Trimming pared 10 bases from V and 0 bases from J, leaving 10 bases between. Germline loops: CDR1 MGHDK, CDR2 SYGVNS. The CDR3 length is 13 residues. The data stem from a study of technical replicates of blood from several donors. Sequencing was performed with immunoSEQ multiplex PCR; in TCRdb, only in-frame clones are kept and a portion is missing. Of approximately 99,000 clones listed, approximately 96% are singletons. This chain connects TRBV25-1 to TRBJ2-1; D may be TRBD1 (5 bases). Sequencing used T cells isolated from PBMCs. The origin of this receptor is a human donor in good health. The CDR3, as DNA: TGTGCCACTGCGACAGCCTCCTACAATGAGCAGTTCTTC. Residues: CATATASYNEQFF.